Listed below are T cell receptor beta chains from one sample, sequenced in a study of T cell repertoires in ileal Crohn's disease. Profiled with immunoSEQ multiplex PCR; TCRdb holds only in-frame clones, not every one. Seen here are 9,500 to 15,000 clones, around 76% observed once, and the top ten hold 4.5%. Sequencing was performed on ileal tissue. These receptors were obtained from an adult with Crohn's disease. The CDR3 runs from the conserved cysteine through the conserved F or W. D genes are given only for firm matches. The size of a clone is reported for some rows only, either as once, few or many, or as a class for expanded clones.

J gene | D gene | clone size | V gene | CDR3 DNA | CDR3 protein
TRBJ2-2 | NA | NA | TRBV6-4 | TGTGCCAGCAGTGAAGGTAGCGGCAGCACCGGGGAGCTGTTTTTT | CASSEGSGSTGELFF
TRBJ1-5 | NA | once | TRBV7-8 | TGTGCCAGCAGCTCAGACAGGAATCAGCCCCAGCATTTT | CASSSDRNQPQHF
TRBJ1-4 | NA | NA | TRBV2 | TGTGCCAGCAGTGAGGGCCCAAAACTGTTTTTT | CASSEGPKLFF
TRBJ2-7 | TRBD2 | NA | TRBV25-1 | TGTGCCAGCAGTGAATATGGTAGCGGGACTACCTACGAGCAGTACTTC | CASSEYGSGTTYEQYF
TRBJ2-7 | TRBD1 | NA | TRBV28 | TGTGCCAGCAGTCCCCCTGGGACAGTTAACGAGCAGTACTTC | CASSPPGTVNEQYF
TRBJ2-7 | TRBD1 | NA | TRBV11-3 | TGTGCCAGCAGCTCCCGGACAGGGGGAATCGACGAGCAGTACTTC | CASSSRTGGIDEQYF
TRBJ1-2 | NA | NA | TRBV7-6 | TGTGCCAGCAGCTTAGCGCAGGGTTTAAACTATGGCTACACCTTC | CASSLAQGLNYGYTF
TRBJ1-2 | NA | NA | TRBV6-1 | TGTGCCAGCAGTGAAGGAAACAGTTATGGCTACACCTTC | CASSEGNSYGYTF
TRBJ2-1 | TRBD2 | NA | TRBV29-1 | TGCAGCGTTGTAGGGGCTAGCGGCATACGGAATGAGCAGTTCTTC | CSVVGASGIRNEQFF
TRBJ1-2 | TRBD1 | NA | TRBV9 | TGTGCCAGCAGCGCGGACAGGGTGGGCTACACCTTC | CASSADRVGYTF
TRBJ1-2 | TRBD1 | NA | TRBV10-3 | TGTGCCATCAGTCCTAGTCCCGGGACAGGCTTGGGAGGCTACACCTTC | CAISPSPGTGLGGYTF
TRBJ2-3 | NA | NA | TRBV5-1 | TGCGCCAGCAGCCTAACTAAACGCACAGATACGCAGTATTTT | CASSLTKRTDTQYF
TRBJ2-1 | NA | NA | TRBV11-3 | TGTGCCTGTGGGGAGGCGGCCCAAGGGGAGCAGTTCTTC | CACGEAAQGEQFF
TRBJ2-1 | TRBD2 | NA | TRBV9 | TGTGCCAGCAGCGTAGCTTTAGGACTAGCGGCCAATGAGCAGTTCTTC | CASSVALGLAANEQFF
TRBJ2-5 | TRBD1 | NA | TRBV5-1 | TGCGCCAGCAGCTCGGGACAGGGTCAAGAGACCCAGTACTTC | CASSSGQGQETQYF
TRBJ2-7 | NA | NA | TRBV5-1 | TGCGCCAGCAAGGTCGGGAGCTCCTACGAGCAGTACTTC | CASKVGSSYEQYF
TRBJ2-1 | NA | NA | TRBV5-1 | TGCGCCAGCAGCCCACCTGACAGTTACAATGAGCAGTTCTTC | CASSPPDSYNEQFF
TRBJ2-7 | TRBD1 | NA | TRBV11-2 | TGTGCCAGCAGGCTCGACAGGGCCAACGAGCAGTACTTC | CASRLDRANEQYF
TRBJ1-6 | NA | NA | TRBV2 | TGTGCCAGCAGAAGCCCCCCAGGACAAAAGGGTTCACCCCTCCACTTT | CASRSPPGQKGSPLHF
TRBJ1-2 | TRBD1 | NA | TRBV5-5 | TGTGCCAGCAGCTATAAACAGGGGGGGATCAATGGCTACACCTTC | CASSYKQGGINGYTF
TRBJ1-2 | TRBD1 | NA | TRBV29-1 | TGCAGCGTTCGGACAGGGGCTAACTATGGCTACACCTTC | CSVRTGANYGYTF
TRBJ1-2 | TRBD1 | NA | TRBV25-1 | TGTGCCAGCAGTGAATCCGGGACAGGGAAATGGATGTCCTATGGCTACACCTTC | CASSESGTGKWMSYGYTF
TRBJ2-4 | TRBD1 | few | TRBV29-1 | TGCAGCGTTGGACAGGGGGCTGATAACATTCAGTACTTC | CSVGQGADNIQYF
TRBJ1-1 | NA | few | TRBV27 | TGTGCCAGCAGTTTGTCCGGCGGGATGAACACTGAAGCTTTCTTT | CASSLSGGMNTEAFF
TRBJ1-5 | NA | once | TRBV19 | TGTGCCAGTAGTCTCTCTCCGGTCCTGTCCCAGCATTTT | CASSLSPVLSQHF
TRBJ2-1 | TRBD2 | NA | TRBV9 | TGTGCCACGGGGGAGGGCCCCTACAATGAGCAGTTCTTC | CATGEGPYNEQFF
TRBJ2-2 | NA | NA | TRBV10-3 | TGTGCCATCAGTGACAGTCAGAACACCGGGGAGCTGTTTTTT | CAISDSQNTGELFF
TRBJ1-5 | NA | NA | TRBV27 | TGTGCCAGCAGTTTCGGGGGGGGCGGGCTAGAACAGCCCCAGCATTTT | CASSFGGGGLEQPQHF
TRBJ1-1 | NA | few | TRBV27 | TGTGCCAGCAGTTTAAGCGGAGGAACTGAAGCTTTCTTT | CASSLSGGTEAFF
TRBJ1-5 | NA | NA | TRBV2 | TGTGCCAGCGGTTCGGGTCAGCCCCAGCATTTT | CASGSGQPQHF
TRBJ2-7 | NA | NA | TRBV6-1 | TGTGCCAGCCCCCCTACGAGGGGGACCTACGAGCAGTACTTC | CASPPTRGTYEQYF
TRBJ2-7 | TRBD2 | NA | TRBV5-6 | TGTGCCAGCAGCGACCTGGGACTAGCGGAATACGAGCAGTACTTC | CASSDLGLAEYEQYF
TRBJ1-3 | NA | few | TRBV7-9 | TGTGCCAGCAGTCAACGACAGACCTCTGGAAACACCATATATTTT | CASSQRQTSGNTIYF
TRBJ2-3 | TRBD2 | NA | TRBV9 | TGTGCCAGCAGCGTAGTTAGCGGGAGGGGAGATACGCAGTATTTT | CASSVVSGRGDTQYF
TRBJ1-5 | NA | NA | TRBV10-3 | TGTGCCATCAGTGAAGGGGCGGGCAATCAGCCCCAGCATTTT | CAISEGAGNQPQHF
TRBJ2-4 | TRBD1 | NA | TRBV5-4 | TGTGCCAGCAGCTTGAGGGGGACAGGGAGAGACATTCAGTACTTC | CASSLRGTGRDIQYF
TRBJ1-1 | NA | NA | TRBV11-2 | TGTGCCAGCAGCCAGGGGCAGAGAGTTTACACTGAAGCTTTCTTT | CASSQGQRVYTEAFF
TRBJ2-3 | NA | NA | TRBV20-1 | TGCACCATCTTAGCGGCAGATACGCAGTATTTT | CTILAADTQYF
TRBJ2-3 | NA | NA | TRBV7-6 | TGTGCCAGCAGCTTAGAACTCACAGATACGCAGTATTTT | CASSLELTDTQYF
TRBJ2-3 | NA | NA | TRBV11-3 | TGTGCCAGCAGCCCCGAGCCCGATACGCAGTATTTT | CASSPEPDTQYF
TRBJ2-7 | TRBD2 | NA | TRBV13 | TGTGCCAGCAGCGGACGGACTAGTCGGGGCGAGCAGTACTTC | CASSGRTSRGEQYF
TRBJ2-2 | TRBD1 | NA | TRBV6-1 | TGTGCCAGCAGTGGAGACAGGGCCGGGGAGCTGTTTTTT | CASSGDRAGELFF
TRBJ2-3 | NA | NA | TRBV5-4 | TGTGCCAGCAGCTTGGTGGGCAGGCAAAACACAGATACGCAGTATTTT | CASSLVGRQNTDTQYF
TRBJ1-2 | NA | NA | TRBV7-8 | TGTGCCAGCAGCTTATCCGTGGCAGGGCCCGGCTACACCTTC | CASSLSVAGPGYTF
TRBJ1-4 | NA | NA | TRBV15 | TGTGCCACCAGCCTCGGACTGCGGGGGGAAAAACTGTTTTTT | CATSLGLRGEKLFF
TRBJ1-4 | TRBD1 | NA | TRBV2 | TGTGCCAGCAGTGTTCGACAGGGGGCAGGTGAAAAACTGTTTTTT | CASSVRQGAGEKLFF
TRBJ2-6 | TRBD1 | NA | TRBV11-3 | TGTGCCAGCAGCTTCGGGACAGGGTCGAGTGGGGCCAACGTCCTGACTTTC | CASSFGTGSSGANVLTF
TRBJ1-5 | NA | NA | TRBV2 | TGTGCCAGCAGCGGGACATCCGCTCATCAGCCCCAGCATTTT | CASSGTSAHQPQHF
TRBJ2-2 | NA | NA | TRBV14 | TGTGCCAGCAGCCAAGATCGTTACACCGGGGAGCTGTTTTTT | CASSQDRYTGELFF
TRBJ1-2 | TRBD1 | NA | TRBV5-1 | TGCGCCAGCAGCCGGGACAGCGCTAACTATGGCTACACCTTC | CASSRDSANYGYTF
TRBJ2-1 | NA | NA | TRBV6-1 | TGTGCCAGCACCATAGCGTCGTACAATGAGCAGTTCTTC | CASTIASYNEQFF